Following are 21 T cell receptor beta chains from one sample sequenced in a study of human T cells and chemical hapten exposure. Noted time point: pre-sensitization, week 0. Treatment noted: therapeutic diphenylcyclopropenone sensitization with weekly scalp DPC. TCRdb re-derived calls from the RACE reads in MiXCR, one entry per CDR3 protein. The data show about 80,000 distinct CDR3 sequences, with 12% to 15% seen just once and roughly 4.5% held by the top ten. Sample: whole blood, taken in connection with sensitization to the hapten diphenylcyclopropenone (DPC). The receptor source for this set is a woman aged 50 to 65 with alopecia areata. Some clones in this sample may be carry-over from other donors' samples.

The table lists this clonotype with a few counts. This chain joins TRBV27 and TRBJ2-6; TRBD1 agrees at 11 bases. CDR3 length: 18 residues. Looked up from germline, CDR1 is MNHEY and CDR2 is SMNVEV (reference sequence). Trimming at V came to 5 bases and at J to 4 bases, leaving 10 bases not matched to a gene. CDR3 sequence reads: CASSQFGQGALGANVLTF. CDR3 DNA sequence: TGTGCCAGCAGTCAATTCGGACAGGGGGCATTGGGGGCCAACGTCCTGACTTTC.

This chain uses TRBV6-1 with TRBJ2-7; D uncertain. Looked up from germline, CDR1 is MNHNS and CDR2 is SASEGT. V was cut by 7 bases and J by 1 base, with 11 bases left in between. The CDR3 is 13 residues long. The CDR3 coding sequence is TGTGCCAGCACGGTCAGTCGGTCCTACGAGCAGTACTTC. It specifies CASTVSRSYEQYF.

In its sample, this clonotype was seen many times. The J gene is TRBJ2-6, the V gene TRBV20-1; the D gene is possibly TRBD1 (5 bases). V lost 5 bases to trimming and J lost 0 bases, with 23 bases between them. The germline CDR1 and CDR2 sequences are DFQATT and SNEGSKA (reference sequence). CDR3 length: 19 residues. The CDR3 spells CSAPTRVSRLSSGANVLTF. CDR3 sequence (DNA): TGCAGTGCTCCAACCAGGGTGTCTCGCCTTTCCTCTGGGGCCAACGTCCTGACTTTC.

This clonotype was picked up a small number of times. The chain couples TRBV11-3 to TRBJ2-1; no firm D call. CDR1 is SGHNT and CDR2 is YENEEA in the germline V gene. Deletions cut 0 bases from V and 7 bases from J, with 10 bases between. The CDR3 covers 14 residues. The CDR3 is CASSLDTRKNEQFF. CDR3 nucleotides: TGTGCCAGCAGCTTAGATACGCGGAAGAATGAGCAGTTCTTC.

This clonotype turned up a few times. The rearrangement links TRBV7-2 to TRBJ1-6; D uncertain. The CDR3 has 16 amino acids. Germline V CDR1 and CDR2: SGHTA, FQGNSA. The germline V and J ends were trimmed by 1 base and 0 bases, with 7 bases remaining between them. CDR3 DNA sequence: TGTGCCAGCAGCTTAGAGCCGAGCTCCTATAATTCACCCCTCCACTTT. Protein sequence: CASSLEPSSYNSPLHF. The full variable domain, in which reference TRBV7-2 and TRBJ1-6 provide the parts outside the CDR3, is GAGVSQSPSNKVTEKGKDVELRCDPISGHTALYWYRQSLGQGLEFLIYFQGNSAPDKSGLPSDRFSAERTGGSVSTLTIQRTQQEDSAVYLCASSLEPSSYNSPLHFGNGTRLTVT.

This clonotype turned up a few times. CDR3 nucleotide sequence: TGTGCCAGCAGTCCAACCCCGGGACACACGCTGTGGGGCGAGCAGTACTTC. Protein: CASSPTPGHTLWGEQYF. The chain has TRBV28 and TRBJ2-7, with D possibly matching TRBD1 (6 bases). This CDR3 region has 17 residues. V gave up 5 bases and J gave up 6 bases, with 26 bases separating them. CDR1 MDHEN and CDR2 SYDVKM come from the germline V gene.

J is TRBJ1-1 and V is TRBV29-1; TRBD1 matches at 7 bases. The germline V gene encodes CDR1 SQVTM and CDR2 ANQGSEA. Unmatched junction bases numbered 6, after V lost 5 bases and J lost 0 bases. The CDR3 length is 14 residues. For the CDR3, the DNA is TGCAGCGTTACATTCGGGACAGTGAACACTGAAGCTTTCTTT. This gives the protein CSVTFGTVNTEAFF.

The chain links TRBV28 to TRBJ2-1, with no clear D. The CDR3 covers 13 residues. Germline V lookup: CDR1 MDHEN, CDR2 SYDVKM. The V end lost 6 bases, the J end lost 1 base, and 7 bases lay between the germline ends. In nucleotides, the CDR3 is TGTGCCAGCAGCCCTCCTTCCTACAATGAGCAGTTCTTC. This gives the protein CASSPPSYNEQFF.

This clonotype was counted only a few times. The V gene is TRBV7-2, the J gene TRBJ2-7; 8 bases map to TRBD2. The CDR3 runs 13 residues. Germline CDR1 reads SGHTA; CDR2 reads FQGNSA. The trim removed 5 bases at V and 3 bases at J, leaving 3 bases unmatched. CDR3 coding DNA: TGTGCCAGCAGCATCAGCGGGAGCTACGAGCAGTACTTC. Encoded protein: CASSISGSYEQYF.

This clonotype was found a few times. The CDR3 loop is CASSSPFRKRSGANVLTF. CDR3 DNA: TGTGCCAGCAGCTCCCCTTTTCGAAAGCGCTCTGGGGCCAACGTCCTGACTTTC. The chain is built from TRBV11-2 and TRBJ2-6; D gene unclear. Deletions cut 4 bases from V and 0 bases from J, with 16 bases between. Germline-derived CDR1 and CDR2 are SGHAT and FQNNGV. This CDR3 spans 18 amino acids.

The chain couples TRBV4-1 to TRBJ1-5; D is unresolved. This CDR3 comprises 13 residues. Germline CDR1 reads MGHRA; CDR2 reads YSYEKL. Trimming cost V 0 bases and J 4 bases, with 4 bases left between them. The CDR3 loop reads CASSQDGNQPQHF. DNA for the CDR3: TGCGCCAGCAGCCAAGATGGAAATCAGCCCCAGCATTTT.

The chain recombines TRBV7-9 with TRBJ2-3; D is unresolved. Looked up from germline, CDR1 is SEHNR and CDR2 is FQNEAQ (reference sequence). With 3 bases removed from V and 10 bases from J, the gap between germline ends came to 11 bases. The CDR3 length is 12 residues. The CDR3: CASSFMGGPQYF. The CDR3 bases are TGTGCCAGCAGCTTCATGGGTGGTCCGCAGTATTTT.

The genes are TRBV18 and TRBJ2-7, with 7 bases fitting TRBD1. This CDR3 comprises 14 residues. Per germline, CDR1 KGHSH and CDR2 LQKENI. V gave up 5 bases and J gave up 3 bases; unmatched junction bases: 7. CDR3 protein: CASSADREFYEQYF. CDR3 in DNA: TGTGCCAGCTCAGCCGACAGGGAGTTCTACGAGCAGTACTTC.

This clonotype was seen more than once but under ten times. V usage is TRBV10-3 and J usage is TRBJ1-5; D is unclear. The CDR3 runs to 13 residues. The V gene lost 4 bases and the J gene lost 2 bases, with 6 bases spanning the gap. Germline CDR1 reads ENHRY; CDR2 reads SYGVKD. The CDR3: CAISVGGNQPQHF. CDR3 bases: TGTGCCATCAGTGTGGGCGGCAATCAGCCCCAGCATTTT.

The chain links TRBV9 to TRBJ1-4, with D hard to call. The CDR3 runs 14 residues. Germline values: CDR1 SGDLS, CDR2 YYNGEE. V was clipped by 3 bases and J by 8 bases, with 14 bases between them. CDR3 in DNA: TGTGCCAGCAGCGCGCAGGCGGTGGGGGAAAAACTGTTTTTT. Its protein product is CASSAQAVGEKLFF.

This clonotype was observed a handful of times. The rearrangement joins TRBV7-9 to TRBJ2-5; tentatively, D is TRBD1 or TRBD2 (5 bases each). The CDR3 spans 15 residues. V was pared by 5 bases and J by 5 bases, with 18 bases between. Per the germline V gene, CDR1 is SEHNR and CDR2 is FQNEAQ (reference sequence). The CDR3 loop reads CASSPQSLGEETQYF. The DNA of the CDR3 is TGTGCCAGCAGCCCCCAATCCCTAGGGGAGGAGACCCAGTACTTC.

This clonotype was found a few times. This rearrangement joins TRBV10-1 to TRBJ2-1; tentative D call: TRBD2 (6 bases). Trimming took 3 bases from V and 8 from J, leaving 11 bases between them. This CDR3 has 13 residues. In germline, CDR1 is WNHNN, CDR2 SYGVQD (reference sequence). CDR3 DNA: TGCGCCAGCAGTGATGCCGGGAGTGATGAGCAGTTCTTC. Translating gives CASSDAGSDEQFF.

This clonotype has more than one count but fewer than ten. The chain uses TRBV2 and TRBJ2-3, with 7 bases that match TRBD2. The CDR3 has 15 residues. J gave up 2 bases and V 3 bases, and 5 bases lay outside the gene matches. The germline CDR1 and CDR2 sequences are SNHLY and FYNNEI. CDR3 nucleotide sequence: TGTGCCAGCAGTGAGGTGGGAGGGCCCACAGATACGCAGTATTTT. This gives the protein CASSEVGGPTDTQYF.

This clonotype counts as medium-sized. The chain is built from TRBV4-3 and TRBJ1-2, with a weak D call TRBD1 (5 bases). The CDR3 totals 15 residues. V gave up 1 base and J gave up 8 bases, with 17 bases separating them. The V gene's germline CDR1 is LGHNA and CDR2 YSLEER. CDR3 nucleotides: TGCGCCAGCAGCCAAGTTACAGGCCTAGGCCGGGGCTACACCTTC. Translation gives CASSQVTGLGRGYTF.

With respect to this clonotype: One base away lies a much larger clone, so this may be a sequencing read error. The chain employs TRBV11-1 and TRBJ1-3, with D unclear. The CDR3 runs to 16 residues. Germline assignment: CDR1 SGHAT and CDR2 FQDESV (reference sequence). The CDR3 reads CACSLGGPNSGNTIYF. The CDR3 bases are TGTGCCTGCAGCTTAGGAGGACCGAACTCTGGAAACACCATATATTTT.

This clonotype was seen a handful of times. The V call is TRBV6-5, the J call TRBJ2-7, with a possible D match to TRBD2 (6 bases). The germline V and J ends were trimmed by 4 bases and 5 bases, with 15 bases remaining between them. Germline CDR1 and CDR2: MNHEY and SVGAGI. The CDR3 consists of 14 residues. The DNA of the CDR3 is TGTGCCAGCAGTTCCACGGGAGCTTCTCACGAGCAGTACTTC. Translated: CASSSTGASHEQYF.